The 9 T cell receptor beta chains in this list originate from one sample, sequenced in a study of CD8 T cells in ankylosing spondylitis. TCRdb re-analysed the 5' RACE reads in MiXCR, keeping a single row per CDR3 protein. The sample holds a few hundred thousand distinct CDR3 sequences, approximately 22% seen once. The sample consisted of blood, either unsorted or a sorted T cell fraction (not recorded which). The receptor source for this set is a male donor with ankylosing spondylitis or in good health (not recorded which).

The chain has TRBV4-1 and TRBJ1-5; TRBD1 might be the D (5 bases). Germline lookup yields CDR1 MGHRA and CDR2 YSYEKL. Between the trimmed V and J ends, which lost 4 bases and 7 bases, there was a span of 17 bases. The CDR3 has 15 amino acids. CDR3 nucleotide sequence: TGCGCCAGCAGCCCATCCCGGGACCTAGGCCAGCCCCAGCATTTT. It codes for CASSPSRDLGQPQHF.

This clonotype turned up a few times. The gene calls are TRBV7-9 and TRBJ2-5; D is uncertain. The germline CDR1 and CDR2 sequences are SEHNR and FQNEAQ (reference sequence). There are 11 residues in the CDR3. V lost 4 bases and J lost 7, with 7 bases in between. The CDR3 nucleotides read TGTGCCAGCAGCTCACCTGGGACCCAGTACTTC. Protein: CASSSPGTQYF.

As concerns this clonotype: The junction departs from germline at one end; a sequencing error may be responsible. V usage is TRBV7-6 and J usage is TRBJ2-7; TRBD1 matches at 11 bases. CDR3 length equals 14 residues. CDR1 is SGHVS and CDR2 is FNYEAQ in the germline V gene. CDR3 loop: CASTLGQGAHEQYF. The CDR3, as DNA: TGTGCCAGCACCTTAGGACAGGGGGCTCACGAGCAGTACTTC.

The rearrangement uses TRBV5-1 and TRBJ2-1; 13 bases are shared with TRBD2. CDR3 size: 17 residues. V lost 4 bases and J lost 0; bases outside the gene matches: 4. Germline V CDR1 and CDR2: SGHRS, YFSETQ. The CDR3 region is CASSLGLAGTSYNEQFF. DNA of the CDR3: TGCGCCAGCAGCCTGGGACTAGCGGGGACCTCCTACAATGAGCAGTTCTTC.

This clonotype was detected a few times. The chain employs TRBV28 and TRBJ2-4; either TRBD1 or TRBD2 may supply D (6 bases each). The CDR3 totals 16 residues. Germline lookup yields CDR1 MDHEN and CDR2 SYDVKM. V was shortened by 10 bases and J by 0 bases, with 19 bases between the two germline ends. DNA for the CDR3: TGTGCCATCGAGGGGGGTTCCTCAGTAGCCAAAAACATTCAGTACTTC. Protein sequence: CAIEGGSSVAKNIQYF. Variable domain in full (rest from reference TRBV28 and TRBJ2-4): DVKVTQSSRYLVKRTGEKVFLECVQDMDHENMFWYRQDPGLGLRLIYFSYDVKMKEKGDIPEGYSVSREKKERFSLILESASTNQTSMYLCAIEGGSSVAKNIQYFGAGTRLSVL.

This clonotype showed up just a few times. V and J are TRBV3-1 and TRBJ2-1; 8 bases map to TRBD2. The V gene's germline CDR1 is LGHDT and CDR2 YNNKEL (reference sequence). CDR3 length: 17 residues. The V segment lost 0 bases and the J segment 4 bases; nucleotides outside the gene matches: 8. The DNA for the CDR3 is TGTGCCAGCAGCCAAGATCCCCCTAGCGGGTATTACAATGAGCAGTTCTTC. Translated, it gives CASSQDPPSGYYNEQFF.

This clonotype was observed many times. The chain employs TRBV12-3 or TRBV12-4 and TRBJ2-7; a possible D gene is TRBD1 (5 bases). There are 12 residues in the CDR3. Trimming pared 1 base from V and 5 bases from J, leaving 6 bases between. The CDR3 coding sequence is TGTGCCAGCAGTTTAGACAGGCACGAGCAGTACTTC. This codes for CASSLDRHEQYF.

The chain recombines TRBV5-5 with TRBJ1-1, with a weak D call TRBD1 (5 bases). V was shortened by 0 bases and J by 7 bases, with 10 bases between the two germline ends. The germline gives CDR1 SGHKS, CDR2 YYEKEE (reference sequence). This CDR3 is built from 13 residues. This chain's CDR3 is CASSLEAGGEAFF. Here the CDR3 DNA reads TGTGCCAGCAGCTTGGAAGCGGGGGGTGAAGCTTTCTTT. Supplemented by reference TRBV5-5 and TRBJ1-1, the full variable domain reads DAGVTQSPTHLIKTRGQQVTLRCSPISGHKSVSWYQQVLGQGPQFIFQYYEKEERGRGNFPDRFSARQFPNYSSELNVNALLLGDSALYLCASSLEAGGEAFFGQGTRLTVV.

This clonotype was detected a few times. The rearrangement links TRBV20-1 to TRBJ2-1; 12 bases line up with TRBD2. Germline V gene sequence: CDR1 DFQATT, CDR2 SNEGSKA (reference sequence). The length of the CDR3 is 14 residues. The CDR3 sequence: CSGRLAGARNEQFF. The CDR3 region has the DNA TGCAGCGGCAGACTAGCGGGGGCGAGGAATGAGCAGTTCTTC.